Detailed here is one T cell receptor (beta chain). What it binds is unknown. The data derive from a study of cytomegalovirus exposure and HLA in healthy donors. As for the study in general: There were around 100 million unique TCR beta sequences, drawn from about 200 million T cells, in an earlier analysis. Study-wide results and limits: Reportedly, a later analysis found an Asian-associated ancestry cluster had fewer N-insertions than the roughly 700-donor mean. After further analysis at a later stage, around 17,000 TCR beta sequences were associated with HLA alleles at 0.05 false discovery rate.

Primers for the PCR totalled 60 Vbeta and 13 Jbeta. Sequenced by immunoSEQ multiplex PCR; TCRdb stores in-frame clones only, minus some. The sample has about 160,000 clones; roughly 82% are singletons. CDR1 SGDLS and CDR2 YYNGEE come from the germline V gene. V was shortened by 0 bases and J by 0 bases, with 10 bases between the two germline ends. This CDR3 has 16 residues. The receptor comes from a man in his fifties or sixties in good health and CMV-seropositive. The sequenced sample was PBMCs. J is TRBJ1-5 and V is TRBV9; no reliable D call. For the CDR3, the DNA is TGTGCCAGCAGCGTAGGGGCAGACTATAGCAATCAGCCCCAGCATTTT. As protein: CASSVGADYSNQPQHF.